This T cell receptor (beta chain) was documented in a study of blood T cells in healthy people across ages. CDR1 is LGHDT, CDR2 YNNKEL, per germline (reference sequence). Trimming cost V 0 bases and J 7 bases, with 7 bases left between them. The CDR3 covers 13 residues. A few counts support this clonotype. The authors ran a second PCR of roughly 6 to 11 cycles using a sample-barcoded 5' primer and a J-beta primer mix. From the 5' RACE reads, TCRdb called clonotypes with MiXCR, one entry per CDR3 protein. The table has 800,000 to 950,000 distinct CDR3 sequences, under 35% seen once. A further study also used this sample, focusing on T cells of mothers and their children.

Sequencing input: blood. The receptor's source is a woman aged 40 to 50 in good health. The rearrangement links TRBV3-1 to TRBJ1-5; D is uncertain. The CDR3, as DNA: TGTGCCAGCAGCCAAGATACGGTCCAGCCCCAGCATTTT. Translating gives CASSQDTVQPQHF.